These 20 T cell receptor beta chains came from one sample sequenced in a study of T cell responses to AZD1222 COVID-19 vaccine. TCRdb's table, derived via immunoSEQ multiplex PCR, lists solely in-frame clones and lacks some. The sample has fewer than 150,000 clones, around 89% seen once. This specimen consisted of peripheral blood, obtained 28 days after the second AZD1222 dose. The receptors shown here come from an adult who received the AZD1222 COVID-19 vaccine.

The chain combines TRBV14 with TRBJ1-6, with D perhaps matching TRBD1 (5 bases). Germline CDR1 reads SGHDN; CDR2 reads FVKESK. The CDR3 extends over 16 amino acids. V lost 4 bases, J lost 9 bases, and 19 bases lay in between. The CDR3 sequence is CASSPPVWGLTSPLHF. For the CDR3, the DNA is TGTGCCAGCAGCCCTCCCGTCTGGGGGTTGACTTCACCCCTCCACTTT.

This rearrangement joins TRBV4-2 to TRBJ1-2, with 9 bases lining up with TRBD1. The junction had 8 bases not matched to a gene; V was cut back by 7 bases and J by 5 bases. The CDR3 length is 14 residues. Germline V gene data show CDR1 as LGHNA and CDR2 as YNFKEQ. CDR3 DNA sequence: TGTGCCAGCACCCGGGACAGGGCGGGTTATGGCTACACCTTC. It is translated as CASTRDRAGYGYTF.

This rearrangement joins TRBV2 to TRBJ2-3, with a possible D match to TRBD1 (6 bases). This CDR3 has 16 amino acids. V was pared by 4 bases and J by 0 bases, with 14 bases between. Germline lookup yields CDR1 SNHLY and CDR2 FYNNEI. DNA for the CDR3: TGTGCCAGCAGTGCCAACGGACAGCGGAGCACAGATACGCAGTATTTT. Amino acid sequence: CASSANGQRSTDTQYF.

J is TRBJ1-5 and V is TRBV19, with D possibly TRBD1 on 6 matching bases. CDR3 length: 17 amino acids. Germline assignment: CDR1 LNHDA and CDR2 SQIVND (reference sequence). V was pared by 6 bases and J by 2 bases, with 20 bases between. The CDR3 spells CASRLGGRGRGNQPQHF. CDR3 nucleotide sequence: TGTGCCAGTAGACTGGGGGGCAGGGGCAGGGGCAATCAGCCCCAGCATTTT.

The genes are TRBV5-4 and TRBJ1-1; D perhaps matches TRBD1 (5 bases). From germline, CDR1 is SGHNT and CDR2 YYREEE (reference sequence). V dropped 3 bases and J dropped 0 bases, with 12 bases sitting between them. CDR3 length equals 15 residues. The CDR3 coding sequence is TGTGCCAGCAGCTGGAAACAGGAAATGAACACTGAAGCTTTCTTT. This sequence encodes CASSWKQEMNTEAFF.

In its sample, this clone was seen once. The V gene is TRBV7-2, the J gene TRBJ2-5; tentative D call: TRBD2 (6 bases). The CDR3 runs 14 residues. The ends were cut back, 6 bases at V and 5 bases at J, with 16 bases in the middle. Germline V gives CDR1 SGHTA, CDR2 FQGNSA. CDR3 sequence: CASRPGGDGETQYF. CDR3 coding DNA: TGTGCCAGCAGGCCCGGCGGGGACGGGGAGACCCAGTACTTC.

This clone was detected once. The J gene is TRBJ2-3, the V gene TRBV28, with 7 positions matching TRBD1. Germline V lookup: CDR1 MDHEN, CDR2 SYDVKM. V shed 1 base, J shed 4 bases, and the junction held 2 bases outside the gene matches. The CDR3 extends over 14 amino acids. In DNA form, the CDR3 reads TGTGCCAGCAGTTTATTAGACAGGGCAGATACGCAGTATTTT. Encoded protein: CASSLLDRADTQYF.

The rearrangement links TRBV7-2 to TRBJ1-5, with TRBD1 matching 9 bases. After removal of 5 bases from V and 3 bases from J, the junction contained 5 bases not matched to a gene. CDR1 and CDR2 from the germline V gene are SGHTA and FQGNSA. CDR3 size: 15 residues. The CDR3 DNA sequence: TGTGCCAGCAGCACCCGGGACAGGGACAATCAGCCCCAGCATTTT. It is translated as CASSTRDRDNQPQHF.

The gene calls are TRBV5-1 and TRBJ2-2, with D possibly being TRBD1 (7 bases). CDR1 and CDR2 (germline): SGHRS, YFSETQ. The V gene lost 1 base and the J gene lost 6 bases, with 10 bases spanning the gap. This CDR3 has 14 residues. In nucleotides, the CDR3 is TGCGCCAGCAGCTTGACCAGGGGGGCCGGGGAGCTGTTTTTT. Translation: CASSLTRGAGELFF.

The CDR3 sequence: CASWGRGSQIYGYTF. In nucleotides, the CDR3 is TGTGCCAGCTGGGGCAGGGGATCCCAAATATATGGCTACACCTTC. The gene calls are TRBV6-5 and TRBJ1-2, with a possible D match to TRBD1 (6 bases). The V end lost 8 bases, the J end lost 5 bases, and 21 bases lay between the germline ends. Germline values: CDR1 MNHEY, CDR2 SVGAGI. The CDR3 sequence is 15 residues long.

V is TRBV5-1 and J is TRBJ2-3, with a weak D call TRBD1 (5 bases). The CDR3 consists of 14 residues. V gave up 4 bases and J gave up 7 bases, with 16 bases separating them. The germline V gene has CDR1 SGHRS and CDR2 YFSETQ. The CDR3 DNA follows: TGCGCCAGCAGCCCTAGAACAGGAGTGAATACGCAGTATTTT. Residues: CASSPRTGVNTQYF.

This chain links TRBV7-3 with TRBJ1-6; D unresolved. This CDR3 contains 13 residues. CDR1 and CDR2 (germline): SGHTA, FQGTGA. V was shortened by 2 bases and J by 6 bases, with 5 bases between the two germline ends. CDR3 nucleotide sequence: TGTGCCAGCAGCTTAGAGGGTAATTCACCCCTCCACTTT. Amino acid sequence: CASSLEGNSPLHF.

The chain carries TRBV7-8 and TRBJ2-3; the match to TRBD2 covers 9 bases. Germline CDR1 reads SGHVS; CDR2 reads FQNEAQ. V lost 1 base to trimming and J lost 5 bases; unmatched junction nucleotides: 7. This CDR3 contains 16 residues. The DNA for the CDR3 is TGTGCCAGCAGCTTAGTTGCGGGGGGGCAGGGAGATACGCAGTATTTT. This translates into CASSLVAGGQGDTQYF.

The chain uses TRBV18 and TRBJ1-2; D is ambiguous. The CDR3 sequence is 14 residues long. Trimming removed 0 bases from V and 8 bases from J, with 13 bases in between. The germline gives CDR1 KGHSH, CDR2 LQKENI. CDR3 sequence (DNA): TGTGCCAGCTCACCACCGTCCAGTGGGATCGGCTACACCTTC. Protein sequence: CASSPPSSGIGYTF. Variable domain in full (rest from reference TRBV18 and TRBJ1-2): NAGVMQNPRHLVRRRGQEARLRCSPMKGHSHVYWYRQLPEEGLKFMVYLQKENIIDESGMPKERFSAEFPKEGPSILRIQQVVRGDSAAYFCASSPPSSGIGYTFGSGTRLTVV.

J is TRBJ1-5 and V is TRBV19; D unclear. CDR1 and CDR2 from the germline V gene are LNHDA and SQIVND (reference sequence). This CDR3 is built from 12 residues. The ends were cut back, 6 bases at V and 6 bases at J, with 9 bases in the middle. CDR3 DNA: TGTGCCAGTAGCGACGTCGGTCAGCCCCAGCATTTT. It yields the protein CASSDVGQPQHF.

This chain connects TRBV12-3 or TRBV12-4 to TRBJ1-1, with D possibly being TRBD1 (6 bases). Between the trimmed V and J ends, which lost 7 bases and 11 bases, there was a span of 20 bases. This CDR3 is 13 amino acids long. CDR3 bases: TGTGCCAGCATCCTGGGGGGGGCAGGGGACGCTTTCTTT. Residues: CASILGGAGDAFF.

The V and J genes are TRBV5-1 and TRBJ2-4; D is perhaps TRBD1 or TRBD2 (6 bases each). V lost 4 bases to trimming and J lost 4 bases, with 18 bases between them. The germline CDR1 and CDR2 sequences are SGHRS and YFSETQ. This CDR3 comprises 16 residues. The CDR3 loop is CASSQDGWGAKNIQYF. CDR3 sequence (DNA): TGCGCCAGCAGCCAAGACGGTTGGGGGGCTAAAAACATTCAGTACTTC.

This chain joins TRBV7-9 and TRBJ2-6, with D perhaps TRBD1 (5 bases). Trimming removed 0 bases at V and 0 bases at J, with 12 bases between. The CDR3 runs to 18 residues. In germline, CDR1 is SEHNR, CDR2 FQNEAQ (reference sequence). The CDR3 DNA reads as TGTGCCAGCAGCTTAGCAGTGGGGCCTCGCTCTGGGGCCAACGTCCTGACTTTC. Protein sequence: CASSLAVGPRSGANVLTF.

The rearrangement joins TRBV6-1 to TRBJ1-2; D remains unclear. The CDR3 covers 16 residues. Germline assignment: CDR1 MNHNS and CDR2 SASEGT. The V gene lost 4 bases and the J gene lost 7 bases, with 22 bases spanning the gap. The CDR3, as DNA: TGTGCCAGCAGTGCACCCCTCGGCGGAGGGAGGGTTGGCTACACCTTC. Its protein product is CASSAPLGGGRVGYTF.

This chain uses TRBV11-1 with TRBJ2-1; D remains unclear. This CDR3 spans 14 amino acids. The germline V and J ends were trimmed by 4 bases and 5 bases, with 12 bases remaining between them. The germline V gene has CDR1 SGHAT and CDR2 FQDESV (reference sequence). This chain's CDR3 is CASSSRTGNNEQFF. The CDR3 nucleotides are TGTGCCAGCAGCTCCCGGACGGGTAACAATGAGCAGTTCTTC.